These 25 T cell receptor beta chains originate from one sample sequenced in a study of T cell changes during pregnancy in multiple sclerosis. Here immunoSEQ multiplex PCR was the method, and the copy in TCRdb shows in-frame clones only, minus some. The table includes about 54,000 clones, 75% to 95% detected once. The sample was peripheral blood, taken after pregnancy. The receptors were gathered from a female donor in good health, enrolled as a control in a pregnancy study.

This clone was counted a single time. V gene TRBV27 combines with J gene TRBJ2-5, with D maybe TRBD2 (6 bases). The germline CDR1 and CDR2 sequences are MNHEY and SMNVEV (reference sequence). V was shortened by 5 bases and J by 0 bases, with 13 bases between the two germline ends. The length of the CDR3 is 15 residues. The CDR3 nucleotides are TGTGCCAGCAGTCCCCCCCGGGGGTACCAAGAGACCCAGTACTTC. Translation: CASSPPRGYQETQYF.

The chain uses TRBV12-5 and TRBJ1-5; D remains unclear. Trimming took 2 bases from V and 4 from J, leaving 3 bases between them. Per germline, CDR1 LGHNT and CDR2 FRNRAP. The CDR3 length is 12 residues. The CDR3 region has the DNA TGTGCTAGTGGTTTGTTAAATCAGCCCCAGCATTTT. It translates to CASGLLNQPQHF.

The chain carries TRBV28 and TRBJ2-7; the match to TRBD1 covers 8 bases. CDR3 length: 15 amino acids. Germline V gene sequence: CDR1 MDHEN, CDR2 SYDVKM. V dropped 6 bases and J dropped 6; count of bases not matched to a gene: 13. CDR3 loop: CASSRLQGAPSEQYF. CDR3 sequence (DNA): TGTGCCAGCAGCCGCCTCCAGGGGGCCCCCAGCGAGCAGTACTTC.

The genes are TRBV20-1 and TRBJ1-1; no clear D gene. The CDR3 covers 11 residues. V lost 2 bases, J lost 4 bases, and 5 bases lay in between. Per germline, CDR1 DFQATT and CDR2 SNEGSKA (reference sequence). CDR3 in DNA: TGCAGTGCTAGACCGGGCACTGAAGCTTTCTTT. This codes for CSARPGTEAFF.

V and J are TRBV27 and TRBJ2-7; 13 positions agree with TRBD2. This CDR3 comprises 16 residues. The V and J ends lost 11 bases and 7 bases, in that order; junction bases with no gene match: 17. Germline lookup yields CDR1 MNHEY and CDR2 SMNVEV (reference sequence). The CDR3 region has the DNA TGTGCCGTACCCCGAAGGACTAGCGGGGGCCGAGGGGAGCAGTACTTC. It encodes CAVPRRTSGGRGEQYF.

The chain is built from TRBV7-2 and TRBJ1-2, with 11 nucleotides matching TRBD1. This CDR3 is built from 19 residues. Germline V gene lookup returns CDR1 SGHTA and CDR2 FQGNSA. V was pared by 5 bases and J by 2 bases, with 16 bases of the junction left unmatched. The CDR3 sequence: CASSPRGRTGGARNYGYTF. CDR3 coding DNA: TGTGCCAGCAGCCCGAGGGGGAGGACAGGGGGCGCCAGGAACTATGGCTACACCTTC.

The chain uses TRBV2 and TRBJ1-3; 9 bases map to TRBD1. Germline V gene data show CDR1 as SNHLY and CDR2 as FYNNEI. CDR3 length: 15 amino acids. Trimming cost V 6 bases and J 1 base; bases outside gene matches: 4. The CDR3 spells CASSLQGASGNTIYF. DNA of the CDR3: TGTGCCAGCAGCTTACAGGGGGCATCTGGAAACACCATATATTTT.

The chain is built from TRBV15 and TRBJ2-7, with 9 bases matching TRBD2. This CDR3 contains 16 residues. Per germline, CDR1 LNHNV and CDR2 YYDKDF (reference sequence). V was pared by 9 bases and J by 3 bases, with 15 bases of the junction left unmatched. The CDR3 region is CATSGGGGRASYEQYF. DNA for the CDR3: TGTGCCACTTCCGGAGGTGGCGGGAGGGCAAGCTACGAGCAGTACTTC.

V and J are TRBV27 and TRBJ2-7, with TRBD2 matching over 12 bases. CDR1 is MNHEY, CDR2 SMNVEV, per germline (reference sequence). The CDR3 runs 15 residues. The J segment lost 3 bases and the V segment lost 3 bases, leaving 3 bases of the junction unmatched. This chain's CDR3 is CASSFRTSGIYEQYF. The CDR3 coding sequence is TGTGCCAGCAGTTTCCGGACTAGCGGGATCTACGAGCAGTACTTC.

This chain connects TRBV28 to TRBJ1-3, with D unresolved. The V end was cut by 4 bases, the J end by 7 bases, with 5 bases between. The CDR3 covers 11 residues. Germline V gene sequence: CDR1 MDHEN, CDR2 SYDVKM. CDR3 in amino acids: CASSYGNTIYF. CDR3 nucleotides: TGTGCCAGCAGTTACGGGAACACCATATATTTT. Drawing the rest from reference TRBV28 and TRBJ1-3, the complete variable domain is DVKVTQSSRYLVKRTGEKVFLECVQDMDHENMFWYRQDPGLGLRLIYFSYDVKMKEKGDIPEGYSVSREKKERFSLILESASTNQTSMYLCASSYGNTIYFGEGSWLTVV.

This chain joins TRBV5-1 and TRBJ2-2; unclear D gene. This CDR3 contains 12 residues. Per germline, CDR1 SGHRS and CDR2 YFSETQ. V was cut by 2 bases and J by 7 bases, with 6 bases left in between. CDR3 residues: CASSFIGGELFF. CDR3 coding DNA: TGCGCCAGCAGCTTTATCGGCGGGGAGCTGTTTTTT. Filled out from reference TRBV5-1 and TRBJ2-2, the complete variable domain reads KAGVTQTPRYLIKTRGQQVTLSCSPISGHRSVSWYQQTPGQGLQFLFEYFSETQRNKGNFPGRFSGRQFSNSRSEMNVSTLELGDSALYLCASSFIGGELFFGEGSRLTVL.

V is TRBV28 and J is TRBJ1-4; the D gene is possibly TRBD1 (5 bases). The length of the CDR3 is 14 residues. V was trimmed by 8 bases and J by 8 bases, leaving 18 bases between them. Germline lookup yields CDR1 MDHEN and CDR2 SYDVKM. CDR3 in amino acids: CASGGTTTIEKLFF. The CDR3 DNA sequence: TGTGCCAGCGGGGGGACGACAACTATCGAAAAACTGTTTTTT. Based on the CDR3 plus reference TRBV28 and TRBJ1-4, the full variable domain is DVKVTQSSRYLVKRTGEKVFLECVQDMDHENMFWYRQDPGLGLRLIYFSYDVKMKEKGDIPEGYSVSREKKERFSLILESASTNQTSMYLCASGGTTTIEKLFFGSGTQLSVL.

The chain recombines TRBV4-2 with TRBJ2-2; no reliable D call. Between the trimmed V and J ends, which lost 1 base and 0 bases, there was a span of 9 bases. CDR3 length: 16 residues. Per germline, CDR1 LGHNA and CDR2 YNFKEQ. In nucleotides, the CDR3 is TGTGCCAGCAGCCAAGTTTCAGATTCGAACACCGGGGAGCTGTTTTTT. Its protein product is CASSQVSDSNTGELFF.

This clone was picked up one time. This chain links TRBV2 with TRBJ1-5, with 7 bases that match TRBD1. This CDR3 has 15 residues. The germline CDR1 and CDR2 sequences are SNHLY and FYNNEI. Losses at the gene ends were 5 bases for V and 2 bases for J; bases not matched to a gene: 6. The CDR3 spells CASSRQGRGNQPQHF. DNA of the CDR3: TGTGCCAGCAGTAGACAGGGAAGGGGCAATCAGCCCCAGCATTTT.

The chain recombines TRBV18 with TRBJ2-5, with D possibly being TRBD2 (6 bases). Trimming pared 8 bases from V and 5 bases from J, leaving 18 bases between. In germline, CDR1 is KGHSH, CDR2 LQKENI. CDR3 length equals 14 residues. This CDR3 reads CASDRSGGLETQYF. In DNA form, the CDR3 reads TGTGCCAGCGACCGATCAGGAGGGCTCGAGACCCAGTACTTC. The complete variable domain, with remaining parts taken from reference TRBV18 and TRBJ2-5, reads NAGVMQNPRHLVRRRGQEARLRCSPMKGHSHVYWYRQLPEEGLKFMVYLQKENIIDESGMPKERFSAEFPKEGPSILRIQQVVRGDSAAYFCASDRSGGLETQYFGPGTRLLVL.

This rearrangement joins TRBV13 to TRBJ1-1; 9 nucleotides agree with TRBD1. CDR3 length equals 16 residues. Germline trimming cut 3 bases from V and 1 base from J; bases unmatched to any gene: 6. Germline lookup yields CDR1 PRHDT and CDR2 FYEKMQ (reference sequence). CDR3 sequence: CASSFPGQGPNTEAFF. The CDR3 coding sequence is TGTGCCAGCAGCTTCCCGGGACAGGGCCCGAACACTGAAGCTTTCTTT.

This chain joins TRBV5-1 and TRBJ2-3, with a tentative D call TRBD2 (6 bases). Germline CDR1 SGHRS, CDR2 YFSETQ. V lost 1 base and J lost 5, with 17 bases in between. The CDR3 has 16 amino acids. CDR3 in amino acids: CASSLIHGGVGDTQYF. The CDR3 region has the DNA TGCGCCAGCAGCTTGATCCACGGGGGTGTGGGAGATACGCAGTATTTT.

This sequence joins TRBV18 and TRBJ1-2; maybe TRBD1 (6 bases). V was shortened by 4 bases and J by 0 bases, with 21 bases between the two germline ends. The CDR3 has 18 residues. Per germline, CDR1 KGHSH and CDR2 LQKENI. The DNA for the CDR3 is TGTGCCAGCTCACAGACACAGGGAGCTCAATCAGCTAACTATGGCTACACCTTC. Residues: CASSQTQGAQSANYGYTF.

The chain combines TRBV5-1 with TRBJ2-3, with 10 bases fitting TRBD1. Germline lookup yields CDR1 SGHRS and CDR2 YFSETQ. V lost 4 bases, J lost 1 base, and 9 bases stayed unmatched. The CDR3 consists of 17 residues. The CDR3 nucleotides read TGCGCCAGCAGCATCCGGGGACAGGGGTCTGGCACAGATACGCAGTATTTT. This sequence encodes CASSIRGQGSGTDTQYF.

This clone is a singleton in its sample. The chain links TRBV4-1 to TRBJ2-5; tentative D call: TRBD2 (7 bases). The V and J ends lost 1 base and 5 bases respectively, with 14 bases between them. Germline values: CDR1 MGHRA, CDR2 YSYEKL. The CDR3 totals 15 residues. CDR3 loop: CASSQVAGAQETQYF. The CDR3 nucleotides are TGCGCCAGCAGCCAAGTCGCGGGGGCACAGGAGACCCAGTACTTC.

This clone came up once. The chain couples TRBV19 to TRBJ2-5; 7 bases are a match to TRBD1. The CDR3 runs 11 residues. Germline V gives CDR1 LNHDA, CDR2 SQIVND (reference sequence). The V gene end was trimmed by 10 bases and the J gene end by 10 bases; junction bases not matched to a gene: 9. CDR3 residues: CAIGTAQYQYF. In nucleotides, the CDR3 is TGTGCCATAGGGACAGCACAATACCAGTACTTC.

The V gene is TRBV21-1, the J gene TRBJ1-2; TRBD1 is taken as the D call from the table, unchecked against the DNA. TRBV21-1 represents a pseudogene. The length of the CDR3 is 14 residues. CDR3 sequence (DNA): TGTGCCAGCAGCAAAGTTCAGGGAAACTATGGCTACACCTTC. Amino acid sequence: CASSKVQGNYGYTF.

The chain is built from TRBV19 and TRBJ1-1; possibly TRBD1 for D (5 bases). Trimming took 3 bases from V and 5 from J, leaving 22 bases between them. This CDR3 region has 17 residues. Germline values: CDR1 LNHDA, CDR2 SQIVND (reference sequence). Here the CDR3 DNA reads TGTGCCAGTAGTATCGGTGGCGGGGGTAGCGGCGGGACTGAAGCTTTCTTT. Protein product: CASSIGGGGSGGTEAFF.

Concerning this clone: One end of the junction varies from germline; a read error may be responsible. The chain links TRBV7-9 to TRBJ1-6, with D possibly being TRBD1 (6 bases). The germline CDR1 and CDR2 sequences are SEHNR and FQNEAQ (reference sequence). The CDR3 extends over 14 amino acids. The CDR3 loop is CASSPGQNNSPLHF. The CDR3 DNA reads TGTGCCAGCAGCCCTGGACAGAATAATTCGCCCCTCCACTTT.

The chain employs TRBV10-2 and TRBJ1-2, with D perhaps matching TRBD1 (5 bases). CDR1 is WSHSY, CDR2 SAAADI, per germline. This CDR3 is 14 amino acids long. V gave up 6 bases and J gave up 8 bases, with 19 bases separating them. CDR3 DNA sequence: TGCGCCAGCAGCCGATCCGGAGGGGCGGGGGGCTACACCTTC. Its protein product is CASSRSGGAGGYTF.